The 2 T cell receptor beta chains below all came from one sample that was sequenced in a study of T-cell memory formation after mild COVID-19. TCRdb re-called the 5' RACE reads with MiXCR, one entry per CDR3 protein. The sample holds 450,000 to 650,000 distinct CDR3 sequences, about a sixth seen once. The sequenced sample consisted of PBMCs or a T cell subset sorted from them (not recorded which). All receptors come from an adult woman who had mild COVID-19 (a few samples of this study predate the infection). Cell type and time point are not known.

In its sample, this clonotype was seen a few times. The CDR3 bases are TGTGCCAGCCTTCCCCCGGGGAGGGCCACCGGGGAGCTGTTTTTT. It is translated as CASLPPGRATGELFF. V usage is TRBV6-5 and J usage is TRBJ2-2; 7 bases agree with TRBD2. Germline V gives CDR1 MNHEY, CDR2 SVGAGI. The CDR3 is 15 residues long. Trimming removed 8 bases from V and 4 bases from J; junction bases left unmatched: 10.

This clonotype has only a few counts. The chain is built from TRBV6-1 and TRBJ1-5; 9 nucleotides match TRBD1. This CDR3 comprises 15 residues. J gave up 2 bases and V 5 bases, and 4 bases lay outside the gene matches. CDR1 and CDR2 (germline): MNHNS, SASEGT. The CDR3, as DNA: TGTGCCAGCAGTAGGGGACAGGGCGGCAATCAGCCCCAGCATTTT. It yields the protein CASSRGQGGNQPQHF.